These 18 T cell receptor beta chains came from one sample sequenced in a study of patients and donors after allogeneic stem cell transplantation. In TCRdb, the RT-PCR reads were re-called with MiXCR into one record per CDR3 protein. The table includes 80,000 to 90,000 distinct CDR3 sequences, roughly 43% detected once. The sample comprised blood, either unsorted or a sorted T cell fraction (not recorded which). The receptors were gathered from a human donor who was either an allogeneic HSCT recipient or a stem cell or donor lymphocyte infusion donor (not recorded which). It is not recorded whose cells these are; they may come from a transplant donor.

This clonotype has more than one count but fewer than ten. V is TRBV12-3 or TRBV12-4 and J is TRBJ1-2; 7 positions match TRBD1. CDR3 length: 13 residues. V lost 5 bases and J lost 4; bases outside the gene matches: 4. The CDR3 bases are TGTGCCAGCAGTGGGACAGCCACCTATGGCTACACCTTC. Residues: CASSGTATYGYTF.

The chain recombines TRBV20-1 with TRBJ2-1, with 8 bases fitting TRBD2. The CDR3 has 17 residues. Unmatched junction bases numbered 7, after V lost 0 bases and J lost 0 bases. Germline lookup yields CDR1 DFQATT and CDR2 SNEGSKA (reference sequence). The CDR3: CSARDQAGRASYNEQFF. CDR3 DNA sequence: TGCAGTGCTAGAGACCAGGCCGGGAGGGCCTCCTACAATGAGCAGTTCTTC.

In this sample, this clonotype turned up a few times. The chain combines TRBV28 with TRBJ1-4; D is uncertain. From germline, CDR1 is MDHEN and CDR2 SYDVKM. The CDR3 spans 15 residues. Trimming took 6 bases from V and 0 from J, leaving 11 bases between them. The DNA of the CDR3 is TGTGCCAGCAGCCCTCCACAGTCAACTAATGAAAAACTGTTTTTT. Translated, it gives CASSPPQSTNEKLFF.

This clonotype has more than one count but fewer than ten. V gene TRBV7-2 combines with J gene TRBJ1-1; the D is unclear. The ends were cut back, 0 bases at V and 0 bases at J, with 2 bases in the middle. This CDR3 has 13 amino acids. Germline CDR1 is SGHTA and CDR2 is FQGNSA. The chain's CDR3 is CASSLALNTEAFF. The CDR3 DNA reads TGTGCCAGCAGCTTAGCCCTGAACACTGAAGCTTTCTTT.

The rearrangement joins TRBV7-3 to TRBJ2-3; 9 bases are shared with TRBD1. The CDR3 covers 15 residues. The J segment lost 4 bases and the V segment lost 4 bases, leaving 6 bases of the junction unmatched. Germline V gene data show CDR1 as SGHTA and CDR2 as FQGTGA. CDR3 nucleotides: TGTGCCAGCAGCTACGACAGGGGGAGGGCAGATACGCAGTATTTT. Translation: CASSYDRGRADTQYF.

The chain uses TRBV4-1 and TRBJ2-1; D remains unclear. Germline V gene sequence: CDR1 MGHRA, CDR2 YSYEKL. The CDR3 totals 14 residues. The V and J ends lost 2 bases and 5 bases respectively, with 10 bases between them. The CDR3 spells CASSQPYGNNEQFF. CDR3 nucleotides: TGCGCCAGCAGCCAACCGTACGGCAACAATGAGCAGTTCTTC.

J is TRBJ1-1 and V is TRBV6-2 or TRBV6-3; no clear D gene. The ends were cut back, 6 bases at V and 3 bases at J, with 8 bases in the middle. CDR1 is MNHEY, CDR2 SVGEGT, per germline. The CDR3 totals 12 residues. CDR3 amino acids: CASSKADTEAFF. The CDR3 DNA follows: TGTGCCAGCAGCAAAGCTGACACTGAAGCTTTCTTT.

This clonotype has just a few counts. The chain links TRBV5-6 to TRBJ1-1; D gene unclear. Trimming left V 3 bases short and J 2 bases short, with 17 bases between. In germline, CDR1 is SGHDT, CDR2 YYEEEE. The CDR3 is 16 amino acids. CDR3 nucleotide sequence: TGTGCCAGCAGCTATCCCCAGCTTACAGTAAACACTGAAGCTTTCTTT. Protein: CASSYPQLTVNTEAFF.

V and J are TRBV27 and TRBJ2-7; D is uncertain. CDR1 and CDR2 from the germline V gene are MNHEY and SMNVEV (reference sequence). This CDR3 is built from 14 residues. The V and J ends lost 5 bases and 5 bases respectively, with 16 bases between them. The CDR3, as DNA: TGTGCCAGCAGTCCACACGGGCTACGGAACGAGCAGTACTTC. Its protein is CASSPHGLRNEQYF.

The genes are TRBV29-1 and TRBJ1-4, with D uncertain. Trimming removed 3 bases from V and 8 bases from J, with 13 bases in between. Per the germline V gene, CDR1 is SQVTM and CDR2 is ANQGSEA. This CDR3 has 13 residues. CDR3 coding DNA: TGCAGCGTTGAGGGGTTAGGAGCAGAAAAACTGTTTTTT. Translating it yields CSVEGLGAEKLFF.

Only a few counts were recorded for this clonotype. V usage is TRBV10-1 and J usage is TRBJ1-5, with TRBD1 identical over 8 bases. This CDR3 region has 15 residues. V was pared by 7 bases and J by 5 bases, with 10 bases of the junction left unmatched. Germline loops: CDR1 WNHNN, CDR2 SYGVQD (reference sequence). The DNA for the CDR3 is TGCGCCAGCATCCCGCCGGGACAGGCCTATCAGCCCCAGCATTTT. It is translated as CASIPPGQAYQPQHF.

The gene calls are TRBV4-1 and TRBJ1-2, with unresolved D. CDR3 length equals 14 residues. Trimming left V 3 bases short and J 14 bases short, with 22 bases between. CDR1 is MGHRA, CDR2 YSYEKL, per germline. The CDR3 is CASSQEGQALGSTF. CDR3 nucleotide sequence: TGCGCCAGCAGCCAGGAGGGTCAAGCGCTGGGGTCAACCTTC.

This clonotype occurred a few times. This rearrangement joins TRBV28 to TRBJ1-5; a weak D match, TRBD1 (5 bases). The V gene lost 6 bases and the J gene lost 0 bases, with 9 bases spanning the gap. CDR1 MDHEN and CDR2 SYDVKM come from the germline V gene. This CDR3 region has 14 residues. Written as DNA, the CDR3 is TGTGCCAGCAGCCGGACACCTAGCAATCAGCCCCAGCATTTT. As protein: CASSRTPSNQPQHF.

This clonotype was seen only a few times. The V and J genes are TRBV4-3 and TRBJ1-6; no firm D call. The V end was cut by 6 bases, the J end by 13 bases, with 19 bases between. The length of the CDR3 is 14 residues. Germline V gene lookup returns CDR1 LGHNA and CDR2 YSLEER. CDR3 nucleotides: TGCGCCAGCAGGGACGACGACCGGTACGGGCCCCTCCACTTT. It codes for CASRDDDRYGPLHF.

V and J are TRBV7-9 and TRBJ2-1; the D is unclear. The CDR3 sequence is 18 residues long. Looked up from germline, CDR1 is SEHNR and CDR2 is FQNEAQ (reference sequence). Deletions cut 5 bases from V and 8 bases from J, with 28 bases between. The CDR3 sequence is CASSNYRKSGLSAYEQFF. The DNA of the CDR3 is TGTGCCAGCAGCAACTATAGAAAATCAGGTCTTTCTGCCTATGAGCAGTTCTTC.

This clonotype was seen more than once but under ten times. This rearrangement joins TRBV5-1 to TRBJ1-1, with 7 nucleotides matching TRBD1. CDR1 and CDR2 from the germline V gene are SGHRS and YFSETQ. V was pared by 0 bases and J by 4 bases, with 6 bases of the junction left unmatched. The CDR3 totals 15 residues. The CDR3 bases are TGCGCCAGCAGCTTGGATCAGGGGGACCGCACTGAAGCTTTCTTT. Its protein is CASSLDQGDRTEAFF.

The J gene is TRBJ1-2, the V gene TRBV4-3, with TRBD1 as a possible D gene (6 bases). CDR1 LGHNA and CDR2 YSLEER come from the germline V gene. V shed 0 bases and J shed 4 bases, with 15 bases lying between them. The length of the CDR3 is 16 residues. For the CDR3, the DNA is TGCGCCAGCAGCCAAGATTGGGGAGGGGGAGTCTATGGCTACACCTTC. It specifies CASSQDWGGGVYGYTF.

The table lists this clonotype with a few counts. The chain joins TRBV4-3 to TRBJ1-1; D ambiguous. V was pared by 3 bases and J by 0 bases, with 11 bases between. The germline V gene encodes CDR1 LGHNA and CDR2 YSLEER. The CDR3 contains 15 residues. CDR3 sequence: CASSHITAMNTEAFF. CDR3 bases: TGCGCCAGCAGCCACATAACAGCCATGAACACTGAAGCTTTCTTT.